Included here is one TCR beta chain sequence, with context. Source study methods: Amplification of reference gene primers was used by the study to estimate nucleated cell counts. Repertoires were generated with immunoSEQ multiplex PCR, while TCRdb's copy carries only in-frame clones and drops some. V, J and clone size reflect that table, while D and trimming were determined from the DNA. Of approximately 72,000 clones listed, roughly 83% were seen once; the top ten hold 15% to 20%. The data originate from a study of blood T cell repertoires in COVID-19. Background on the study: Whether acute or convalescent, the COVID-19 samples came from the United States, Italy and Spain. PBMCs, B-cell-depleted T cells, or T cells were the source of the cDNA or gDNA that made up the material.

Germline values: CDR1 MNHEY, CDR2 SMNVEV (reference sequence). Germline trimming cut 4 bases from V and 7 bases from J; bases unmatched to any gene: 16. This CDR3 is 17 amino acids long. The material sequenced was peripheral blood. This chain connects TRBV27 to TRBJ1-5; TRBD1 matches 7 bases. The receptor's source is a woman of 80 years or more with acute or convalescent COVID-19. CDR3 protein: CASSSLSFDRVGQPQHF. Here the CDR3 DNA reads TGTGCCAGCAGTTCCCTTTCGTTCGACAGGGTCGGACAGCCCCAGCATTTT.